Sequencing of this TCR beta chain was carried out in a study of shared T cell receptors in the human thymus. The V end was cut by 7 bases, the J end by 10 bases, with 23 bases between. The CDR3 totals 14 residues. Germline V gene lookup returns CDR1 SGHTA and CDR2 FQGNSA. Libraries were prepared by immunoSEQ multiplex PCR; TCRdb keeps only in-frame clonotypes and omits some of them. Among hundreds of thousands of clones listed, over 90% were seen once. The chain uses TRBV7-2 and TRBJ2-7; possibly TRBD1 for D (6 bases). The sequenced sample was thymocytes. This sequence originates from a human donor. The CDR3 DNA is TGTGCCAGCAACCAGCCGGGACAAGGGGATATTCAGTACTTC. The encoded protein is CASNQPGQGDIQYF. Supplemented by reference TRBV7-2 and TRBJ2-7, the full variable domain reads GAGVSQSPSNKVTEKGKDVELRCDPISGHTALYWYRQSLGQGLEFLIYFQGNSAPDKSGLPSDRFSAERTGGSVSTLTIQRTQQEDSAVYLCASNQPGQGDIQYFGPGTRLTVT.